Below, one TCR beta chain is given with its context. Its antigen is not known. The record originates from a study of human T cells and chemical hapten exposure. Study at large: Weekly scalp doses of diphenylcyclopropenone were given to patients during the approximately 25-week study. Overall study results and limits: The formation of large CDR3 similarity clusters by expanded TCRs significantly exceeded that of controls.

As to time point: patch test 1, 2 weeks after DPC sensitization. Specified treatment: therapeutic diphenylcyclopropenone sensitization with weekly scalp DPC. Single cDNA molecules in the library carried unique molecular identifiers attached during preparation. From the RACE reads, TCRdb called clonotypes with MiXCR, one entry per CDR3 protein. The repertoire includes around 380,000 distinct CDR3 sequences, roughly 4.8% of them detected once, and approximately 2.1% sits in the top ten. V gave up 3 bases and J gave up 5 bases; unmatched junction bases: 2. Germline V gene lookup returns CDR1 SGDLS and CDR2 YYNGEE. This CDR3 is built from 13 residues.

The chain joins TRBV9 to TRBJ2-7, with 10 bases aligning to TRBD1. The specimen comprised whole blood, sampled in connection with sensitization to the hapten diphenylcyclopropenone (DPC). This TCR came from a woman between 45 and 60 years old with alopecia areata. Some clones in this sample may be carry-over from other donors' samples. This chain's CDR3 is CASSDGTGDEQYF. The CDR3 DNA follows: TGTGCCAGCAGCGATGGGACAGGGGACGAGCAGTACTTC.